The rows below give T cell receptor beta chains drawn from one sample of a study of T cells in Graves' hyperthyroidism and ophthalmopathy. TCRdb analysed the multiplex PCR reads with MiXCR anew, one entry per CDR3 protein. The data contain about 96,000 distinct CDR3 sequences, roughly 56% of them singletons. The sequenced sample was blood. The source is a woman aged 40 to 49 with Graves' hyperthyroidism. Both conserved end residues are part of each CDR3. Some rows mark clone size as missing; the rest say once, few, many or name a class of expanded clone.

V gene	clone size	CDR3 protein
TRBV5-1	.	CASSPDSGNTIYF
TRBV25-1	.	CASVGEALNNYGYTF
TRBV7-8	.	CASSLSTGGDLYSYTF
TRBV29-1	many	CSVVPGTGFYEQYF
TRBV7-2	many	CASSRTGWASYEQYF
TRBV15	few	CATSSRGVGQETQYF
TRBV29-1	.	CSSSGTGFTEAFF
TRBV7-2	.	CASSFYICSAPKQGLGTEAFF
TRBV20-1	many	CSASVGLIEGNQPQHF
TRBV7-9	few	CASSFGGGESQYF
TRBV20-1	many	CSASEGNRNTIYF
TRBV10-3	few	CAISPGGVGQETQYF